This T cell receptor beta chain is drawn from a study of blood T cell repertoires in COVID-19. The overall study: There were acute and convalescent COVID-19 samples, and they came from the United States, Italy and Spain. Sources were T cells, B-cell-depleted T cells, or PBMCs; the material itself was cDNA or gDNA.

In the source study's methods: Estimates of nucleated cell counts were drawn from the amplification of reference gene primers. Generated by immunoSEQ multiplex PCR, the TCRdb table keeps only in-frame clones and is missing some. The DNA gave D and trimming, while V, J and clone size come from that table. The sample lists about 83,000 clones, 70% to 90% occurring once. The V gene end was trimmed by 6 bases and the J gene end by 5 bases; junction bases not matched to a gene: 9. Per the germline V gene, CDR1 is MDHEN and CDR2 is SYDVKM. This CDR3 spans 14 amino acids. The chain uses TRBV28 and TRBJ1-2; 7 positions agree with TRBD1. The TCR was taken from a man aged 80 or over with active or convalescent COVID-19. Sequencing was performed on peripheral blood. The CDR3 loop is CASRQSGQRYGYTF. The DNA of the CDR3 is TGTGCCAGCAGGCAATCGGGACAGAGATATGGCTACACCTTC.